The clone carrying this T cell receptor beta chain turned up a few times. This entry comes from a study of blood T cell repertoires in COVID-19. Study-level background: T cells, B-cell-depleted T cells, or PBMCs supplied cDNA or gDNA.

Germline V lookup: CDR1 MRHNA, CDR2 SNTAGT. This CDR3 is 14 amino acids long. V dropped 4 bases and J dropped 6; count of bases not matched to a gene: 6. In the original analysis: Researchers report that nucleated cell counts were estimated from reference gene primer amplification. Clones were read by immunoSEQ multiplex PCR, and TCRdb kept only the in-frame ones, dropping some. V and J calls and clone size follow that table, whereas D and trimming were derived from the DNA. The sample lists fewer than 250,000 clones; approximately 87% were seen once. The clonotype originates from a woman aged 45-65 years with acute or convalescent COVID-19. The sample consisted of peripheral blood. The J gene is TRBJ2-1, the V gene TRBV6-4; 7 nucleotides align to TRBD1. In nucleotides, the CDR3 is TGTGCCAGCAGTGCCGAGACAGGGCCCAATGAGCAGTTCTTC. Protein product: CASSAETGPNEQFF.